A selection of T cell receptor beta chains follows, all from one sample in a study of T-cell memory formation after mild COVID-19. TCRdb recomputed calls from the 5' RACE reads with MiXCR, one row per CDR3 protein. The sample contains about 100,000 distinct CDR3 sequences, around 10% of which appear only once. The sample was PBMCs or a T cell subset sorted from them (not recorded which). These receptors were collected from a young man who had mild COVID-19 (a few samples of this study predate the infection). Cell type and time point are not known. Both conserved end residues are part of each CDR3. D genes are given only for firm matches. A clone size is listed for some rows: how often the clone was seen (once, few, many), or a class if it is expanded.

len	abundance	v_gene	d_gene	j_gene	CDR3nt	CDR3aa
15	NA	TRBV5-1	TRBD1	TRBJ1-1	TGCGCCAGCAGTTCCAGGGGGGGTCTAGGCACTGAAGCTTTCTTT	CASSSRGGLGTEAFF
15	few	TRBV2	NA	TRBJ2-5	TGTGCCAGCAGTCACTTCCAAGAGAGGGGAGAGACCCAGTACTTC	CASSHFQERGETQYF
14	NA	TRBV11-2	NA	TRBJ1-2	TGTGCCAGCAGCTATGGGCCCGACTTCTATGGCTACACCTTC	CASSYGPDFYGYTF
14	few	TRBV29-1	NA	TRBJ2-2	TGCAGCGTTGCCGGGACCCTTAACACCGGGGAGCTGTTTTTT	CSVAGTLNTGELFF
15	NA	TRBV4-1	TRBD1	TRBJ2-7	TGCGCCAGCAGCCAAGTAGACAGGGCGGTGGGTGAGCAGTACTTC	CASSQVDRAVGEQYF
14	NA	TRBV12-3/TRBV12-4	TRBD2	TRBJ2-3	TGTGCCACGCCCCGGGGGGAAAGCACAGATACGCAGTATTTT	CATPRGESTDTQYF
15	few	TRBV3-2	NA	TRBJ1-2	TGTGCCAGCAGCCAAGACAGGGACGCCCCTTATGGCTACACCTTC	CASSQDRDAPYGYTF
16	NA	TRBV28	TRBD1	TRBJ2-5	TGTGCCAGCAGAGGCAGGGACAGTTCGTACCAAGAGACCCAGTACTTC	CASRGRDSSYQETQYF
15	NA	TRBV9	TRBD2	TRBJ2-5	TGTGCCAGCAGCGTAGGTACTAGCGGCAAAGAGACCCAGTACTTC	CASSVGTSGKETQYF
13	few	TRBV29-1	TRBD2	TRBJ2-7	TGCAGCGGACTACTAGCGGGGGAGTACGAGCAGTACTTC	CSGLLAGEYEQYF
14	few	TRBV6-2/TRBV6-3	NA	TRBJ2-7	TGTGCCAGCAGTCACACACACAGGGCATACGAGCAGTACTTC	CASSHTHRAYEQYF